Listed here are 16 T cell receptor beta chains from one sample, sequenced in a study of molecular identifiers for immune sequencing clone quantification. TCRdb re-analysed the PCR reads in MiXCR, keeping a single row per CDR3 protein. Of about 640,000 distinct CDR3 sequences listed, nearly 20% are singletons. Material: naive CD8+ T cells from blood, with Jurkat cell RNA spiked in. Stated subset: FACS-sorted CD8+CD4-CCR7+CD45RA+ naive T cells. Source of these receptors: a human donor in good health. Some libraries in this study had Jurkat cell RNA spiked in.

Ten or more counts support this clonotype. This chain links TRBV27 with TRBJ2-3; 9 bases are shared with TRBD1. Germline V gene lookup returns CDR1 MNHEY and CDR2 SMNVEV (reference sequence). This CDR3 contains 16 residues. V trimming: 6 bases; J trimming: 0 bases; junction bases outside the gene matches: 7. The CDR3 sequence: CASRLWTGVSTDTQYF. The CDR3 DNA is TGTGCCAGCAGGCTCTGGACAGGGGTGAGCACAGATACGCAGTATTTT.

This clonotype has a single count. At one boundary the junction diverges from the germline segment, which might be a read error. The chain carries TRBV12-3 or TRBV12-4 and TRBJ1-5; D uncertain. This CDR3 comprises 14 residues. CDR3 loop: CASSSLRSNLPQHF. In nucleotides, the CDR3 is TGTGCCAGCAGTTCCCTGAGGAGCAATCTGCCCCAGCATTTT.

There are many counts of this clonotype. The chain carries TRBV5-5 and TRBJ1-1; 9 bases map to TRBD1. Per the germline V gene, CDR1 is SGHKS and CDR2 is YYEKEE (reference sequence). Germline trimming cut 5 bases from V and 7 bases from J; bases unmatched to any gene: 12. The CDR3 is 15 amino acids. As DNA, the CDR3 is TGTGCCAGCAGACAGGGGGCTGGAGGGGGCGGTGAAGCTTTCTTT. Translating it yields CASRQGAGGGGEAFF.

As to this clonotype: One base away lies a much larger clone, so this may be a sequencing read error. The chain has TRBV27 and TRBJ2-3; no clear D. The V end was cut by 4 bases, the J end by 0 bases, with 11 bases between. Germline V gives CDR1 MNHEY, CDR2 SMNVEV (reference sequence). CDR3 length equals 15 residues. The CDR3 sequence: CASSSKSISTDTQYF. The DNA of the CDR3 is TGTGCCAGCAGTTCTAAATCGATAAGCACAGATACGCAGTATTTT.

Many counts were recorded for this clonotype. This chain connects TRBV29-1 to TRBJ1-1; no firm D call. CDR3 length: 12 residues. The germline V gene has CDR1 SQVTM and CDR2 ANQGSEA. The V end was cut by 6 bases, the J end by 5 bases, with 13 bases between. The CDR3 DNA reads TGCAGCGTAGCTCTAGCGGGGACTGAAGCTTTCTTT. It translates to CSVALAGTEAFF.

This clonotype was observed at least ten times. The CDR3 here is CASSLGIGGSYEQYF. DNA for the CDR3: TGCGCCAGCAGCCTGGGGATTGGGGGTTCCTACGAGCAGTACTTC. The chain joins TRBV4-3 to TRBJ2-7; tentatively, D is TRBD1 or TRBD2 (5 bases each). Trimming took 4 bases from V and 1 from J, leaving 14 bases between them. Germline lookup yields CDR1 LGHNA and CDR2 YSLEER. The CDR3 loop spans 15 amino acids.

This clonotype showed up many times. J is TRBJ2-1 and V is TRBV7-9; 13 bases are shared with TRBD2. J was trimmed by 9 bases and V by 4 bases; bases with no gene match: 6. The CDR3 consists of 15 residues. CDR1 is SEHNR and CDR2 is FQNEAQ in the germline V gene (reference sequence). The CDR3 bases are TGTGCCAGCAGCTCAGGACTAGCGGGAGTGGGTGAGCAGTTCTTC. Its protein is CASSSGLAGVGEQFF.

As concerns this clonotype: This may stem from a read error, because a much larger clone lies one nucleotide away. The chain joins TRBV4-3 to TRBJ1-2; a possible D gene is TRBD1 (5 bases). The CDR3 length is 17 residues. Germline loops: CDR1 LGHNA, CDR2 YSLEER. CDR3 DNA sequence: TGCGCCTGCAGCCAACTCCCCGGGCAGGGTGGGGCGCATGGCTACACCTTC. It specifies CACSQLPGQGGAHGYTF.

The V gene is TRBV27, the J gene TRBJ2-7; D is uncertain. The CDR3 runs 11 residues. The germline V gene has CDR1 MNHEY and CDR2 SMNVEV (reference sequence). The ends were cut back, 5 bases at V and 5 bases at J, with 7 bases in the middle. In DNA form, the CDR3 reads TGTGCCAGCAGTAACGATGACGAGCAGTACTTC. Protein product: CASSNDDEQYF.

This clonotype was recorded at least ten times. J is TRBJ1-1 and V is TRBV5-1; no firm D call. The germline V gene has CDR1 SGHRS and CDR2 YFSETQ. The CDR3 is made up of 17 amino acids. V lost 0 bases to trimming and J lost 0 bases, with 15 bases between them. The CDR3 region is CASSLAPGDKMNTEAFF. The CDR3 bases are TGCGCCAGCAGCTTGGCCCCAGGAGATAAAATGAACACTGAAGCTTTCTTT.

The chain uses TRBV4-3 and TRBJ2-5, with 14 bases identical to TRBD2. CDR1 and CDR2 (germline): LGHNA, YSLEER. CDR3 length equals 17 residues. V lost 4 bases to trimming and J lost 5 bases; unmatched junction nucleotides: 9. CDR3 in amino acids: CASSPRLAGGLGETQYF. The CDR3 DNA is TGCGCCAGCAGCCCACGACTAGCGGGGGGGCTGGGGGAGACCCAGTACTTC.

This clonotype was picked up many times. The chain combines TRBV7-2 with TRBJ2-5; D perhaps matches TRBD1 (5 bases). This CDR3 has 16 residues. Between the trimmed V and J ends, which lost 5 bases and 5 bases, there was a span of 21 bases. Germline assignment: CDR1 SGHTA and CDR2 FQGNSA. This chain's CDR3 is CASSPTMARAPETQYF. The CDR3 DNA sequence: TGTGCCAGCAGCCCGACCATGGCCAGGGCGCCCGAGACCCAGTACTTC.

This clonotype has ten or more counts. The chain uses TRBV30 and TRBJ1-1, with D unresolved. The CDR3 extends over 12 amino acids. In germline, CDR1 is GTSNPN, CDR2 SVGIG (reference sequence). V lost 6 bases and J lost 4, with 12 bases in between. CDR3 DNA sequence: TGTGCCTGTTGGGATTCGGGCACTGAAGCTTTCTTT. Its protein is CACWDSGTEAFF.

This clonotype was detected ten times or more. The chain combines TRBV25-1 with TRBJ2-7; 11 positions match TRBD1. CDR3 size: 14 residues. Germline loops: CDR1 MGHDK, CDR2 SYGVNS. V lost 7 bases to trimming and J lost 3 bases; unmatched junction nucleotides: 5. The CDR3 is CASTGTGGFYEQYF. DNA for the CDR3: TGTGCCAGCACAGGGACAGGGGGATTCTACGAGCAGTACTTC.

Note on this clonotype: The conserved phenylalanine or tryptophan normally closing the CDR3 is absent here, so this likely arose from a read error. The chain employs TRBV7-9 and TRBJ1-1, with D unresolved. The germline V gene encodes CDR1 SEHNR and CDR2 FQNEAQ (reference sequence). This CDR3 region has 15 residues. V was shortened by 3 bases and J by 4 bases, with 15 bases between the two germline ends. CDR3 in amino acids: CASSFPPSRGTEAFL. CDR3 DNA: TGTGCCAGCAGCTTCCCCCCCTCACGGGGCACTGAAGCTTTCCTT.

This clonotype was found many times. In DNA, the CDR3 is TGCAGTGCTAGAGATGCGGACAGGATTGGGTGGTACACCGGGGAGCTGTTTTTT. Translation: CSARDADRIGWYTGELFF. V usage is TRBV20-1 and J usage is TRBJ2-2; 7 bases are a match to TRBD1. In germline, CDR1 is DFQATT, CDR2 SNEGSKA (reference sequence). Trimming cost V 0 bases and J 3 bases; bases outside gene matches: 13. The CDR3 has 18 residues.